Sequencing of this T cell receptor beta chain was carried out in a study of control samples from healthy donors and cancer patients. Data came from immunoSEQ multiplex PCR; TCRdb stores just in-frame clones and leaves some out. The sample carries about 170,000 clones, around 92% recorded once. This CDR3 contains 13 residues. The germline V gene has CDR1 MNHEY and CDR2 SMNVEV (reference sequence). V dropped 9 bases and J dropped 0 bases, with 9 bases sitting between them. This rearrangement joins TRBV27 to TRBJ1-5; no clear D gene. Sequenced: blood. This TCR came from a woman between 25 and 40 years old in good health. The CDR3 nucleotides are TGTGCCAGTAGGCTGTATAGCAATCAGCCCCAGCATTTT. This encodes CASRLYSNQPQHF.